This paragraph covers one T cell receptor beta chain sequence. Assay used: immunoSEQ multiplex PCR; TCRdb lists only in-frame clones, some missing. The data contain more than 250,000 clones, 86% of them singletons. The germline gives CDR1 SGHTA, CDR2 FQGTGA. The CDR3 loop spans 13 amino acids. Trimming took 2 bases from V and 5 from J, leaving 7 bases between them. This record belongs to a study of blood T cell repertoires in COVID-19. The overall study: Acute-phase and convalescent COVID-19 samples originated in the United States, Italy and Spain.

Enrollees, about 18 to 90 years old, lived in 24 US areas. Membership in each cohort depended on participant-reported clinical history. The recovered donors of Cohort 3 showed two negative PCRs, clearance, or symptom resolution. This clonotype was obtained from a young woman who had recovered from COVID-19. Source material: PBMCs or T cells enriched from blood (not recorded which). This chain joins TRBV7-3 and TRBJ2-1; D unclear. CDR3 protein: CASSLGLNNEQFF. CDR3 nucleotides: TGTGCCAGCAGCTTAGGGCTGAACAATGAGCAGTTCTTC. The entire variable domain, with the rest obtained from reference TRBV7-3 and TRBJ2-1, is as follows: GAGVSQTPSNKVTEKGKYVELRCDPISGHTALYWYRQSLGQGPEFLIYFQGTGAADDSGLPNDRFFAVRPEGSVSTLKIQRTERGDSAVYLCASSLGLNNEQFFGPGTRLTVL.